This T cell receptor beta chain appears in the sequencing data of a study of molecular identifiers for immune sequencing clone quantification. The junction had 5 bases not matched to a gene; V was cut back by 6 bases and J by 9 bases. The CDR3 extends over 12 amino acids. CDR1 and CDR2 from the germline V gene are DFQATT and SNEGSKA (reference sequence). TCRdb re-called the PCR reads through MiXCR, storing one row per CDR3 protein. Of 400,000 to 600,000 distinct CDR3 sequences listed, about 25% are singletons. Source material: naive CD8+ T cells from blood, with Jurkat cell RNA spiked in. Subset specified: FACS-sorted CD8+CD4-CCR7+CD45RA+ naive T cells. The TCR sequence derives from a human donor in good health. Some libraries in this study had Jurkat cell RNA spiked in. The chain couples TRBV20-1 to TRBJ1-6, with 7 bases lining up with TRBD1. The CDR3 loop is CSADREGSPLHF. As DNA, the CDR3 is TGCAGTGCCGACAGGGAGGGTTCACCCCTCCACTTT.